The 6 T cell receptor beta chains presented below share a single source sample, sequenced in a study of shared clonotypes between healthy human individuals. Method: immunoSEQ multiplex PCR; TCRdb's copy keeps in-frame clones and lacks some. The table records around 2.3 million clones, approximately 96% of them present only once. Material: naive CD4+ T cells sorted from blood. This sample's subset: CD45RA+ positively selected. Source of these receptors: a man aged 18 to 30 in good health.

V and J are TRBV27 and TRBJ2-7; D perhaps matches TRBD1 (6 bases). CDR3 length: 12 residues. Per germline, CDR1 MNHEY and CDR2 SMNVEV (reference sequence). V was clipped by 5 bases and J by 4 bases, with 9 bases between them. DNA of the CDR3: TGTGCCAGCAGTACACAGGGTTACGAGCAGTACTTC. This encodes CASSTQGYEQYF.

The chain recombines TRBV4-1 with TRBJ1-5; 8 bases map to TRBD1. CDR1 is MGHRA and CDR2 is YSYEKL in the germline V gene. This CDR3 has 17 residues. With V trimmed by 0 bases and J by 6 bases, 10 bases remained unmatched. The CDR3 here is CASSQDTGAGGGQPQHF. In DNA form, the CDR3 reads TGCGCCAGCAGCCAAGATACTGGGGCAGGGGGCGGTCAGCCCCAGCATTTT.

The chain joins TRBV7-3 to TRBJ1-4; D is perhaps TRBD1 (5 bases). The ends were cut back, 5 bases at V and 7 bases at J, with 11 bases in the middle. The CDR3 covers 13 residues. Germline V gene lookup returns CDR1 SGHTA and CDR2 FQGTGA. DNA of the CDR3: TGTGCCAGCAGCCGGGACCCGGGTGAAAAACTGTTTTTT. Its protein is CASSRDPGEKLFF.

The genes are TRBV11-1 and TRBJ2-3; D uncertain. The CDR3 length is 17 residues. Germline values: CDR1 SGHAT, CDR2 FQDESV (reference sequence). The V end lost 5 bases, the J end lost 0 bases, and 18 bases lay between the germline ends. The CDR3 DNA reads TGTGCCAGCAGCCCCAGAGGTTCGGCCTCTAGCACAGATACGCAGTATTTT. Translating gives CASSPRGSASSTDTQYF.

The chain is built from TRBV9 and TRBJ2-1; TRBD2 matches at 10 bases. Per germline, CDR1 SGDLS and CDR2 YYNGEE. V was pared by 4 bases and J by 4 bases, with 2 bases of the junction left unmatched. The CDR3 sequence is 14 residues long. CDR3 region: CASSRTSGYNEQFF. The CDR3 DNA is TGTGCCAGCAGCAGGACTAGCGGATACAATGAGCAGTTCTTC.

This chain connects TRBV5-4 to TRBJ2-7, with D hard to call. This CDR3 has 12 amino acids. V lost 3 bases, J lost 10 bases, and 14 bases lay in between. Germline V gene sequence: CDR1 SGHNT, CDR2 YYREEE (reference sequence). This chain's CDR3 is CASSSPGGRQYF. The CDR3, as DNA: TGTGCCAGCAGCTCGCCGGGTGGTCGACAGTACTTC.